The 28 T cell receptor beta chains reported below all come from one sample, sequenced in a study of cytomegalovirus exposure and HLA in healthy donors. Researchers ran the PCR with 60 Vbeta and 13 Jbeta primers. Assay used: immunoSEQ multiplex PCR; TCRdb lists only in-frame clones, some missing. The sample holds a few hundred thousand clones; about 82% are singletons and the top ten take around 3%. Sequenced sample: PBMCs. All receptors come from a man aged 30 to 39 in good health and CMV-seronegative.

The chain recombines TRBV6-6 with TRBJ1-1; D is possibly TRBD1 (5 bases). This CDR3 is built from 13 residues. V dropped 6 bases and J dropped 2 bases, with 10 bases sitting between them. Germline assignment: CDR1 MNHNY and CDR2 SVGAGI (reference sequence). CDR3 protein: CASSRQTNTEAFF. The DNA for the CDR3 is TGTGCCAGCAGCAGACAGACTAACACTGAAGCTTTCTTT.

V and J are TRBV6-5 and TRBJ2-1, with TRBD1 matching 10 bases. V trimming: 0 bases; J trimming: 1 base; junction bases outside the gene matches: 0. The CDR3 spans 16 residues. Per germline, CDR1 MNHEY and CDR2 SVGAGI. The CDR3 reads CASSYSGQGSYNEQFF. The CDR3 bases are TGTGCCAGCAGTTACTCGGGACAGGGGTCCTACAATGAGCAGTTCTTC.

CDR3 DNA: TGTGCCAGCAGCCCGAGGACAGGGGAGGACACCGGGGAGCTGTTTTTT. This gives the protein CASSPRTGEDTGELFF. This chain connects TRBV7-9 to TRBJ2-2, with 9 positions matching TRBD1. The CDR3 length is 16 residues. The junction had 7 bases not matched to a gene; V was cut back by 5 bases and J by 3 bases. Germline assignment: CDR1 SEHNR and CDR2 FQNEAQ (reference sequence).

V gene TRBV7-9 combines with J gene TRBJ1-6; 9 bases fit TRBD1. Germline CDR1 and CDR2: SEHNR and FQNEAQ (reference sequence). Germline trimming cut 5 bases from V and 6 bases from J; bases unmatched to any gene: 5. The CDR3 has 15 amino acids. The CDR3, as DNA: TGTGCCAGCAGCCCCGGGACAGGGCTTAATTCACCCCTCCACTTT. Protein product: CASSPGTGLNSPLHF.

This sequence joins TRBV5-1 and TRBJ2-2, with 10 bases lining up with TRBD1. The germline V gene encodes CDR1 SGHRS and CDR2 YFSETQ. The CDR3 is 15 amino acids. With 4 bases clipped from V and 4 bases from J, the junction kept 4 bases outside the gene matches. CDR3 loop: CASSRGQGTTGELFF. The DNA for the CDR3 is TGCGCCAGCAGCCGGGGACAGGGGACCACCGGGGAGCTGTTTTTT.

V is TRBV27 and J is TRBJ2-7, with D possibly matching TRBD1 (6 bases). The CDR3 is 16 residues long. Germline assignment: CDR1 MNHEY and CDR2 SMNVEV (reference sequence). Trimming shortened V by 3 bases and J by 0 bases, and 15 bases separated the two germline ends. CDR3 loop: CASSLDGTLSSYEQYF. Here the CDR3 DNA reads TGTGCCAGCAGTTTGGACGGGACACTCAGCTCCTACGAGCAGTACTTC.

The V and J genes are TRBV5-1 and TRBJ2-3, with D uncertain. The V gene lost 0 bases and the J gene lost 4 bases, with 9 bases spanning the gap. Germline V lookup: CDR1 SGHRS, CDR2 YFSETQ. CDR3 length equals 14 residues. As DNA, the CDR3 is TGCGCCAGCAGCTTGGATAGTAACCCAGATACGCAGTATTTT. It specifies CASSLDSNPDTQYF.

V is TRBV19 and J is TRBJ2-5; TRBD1 matches 9 bases. This CDR3 spans 16 amino acids. Germline CDR1 reads LNHDA; CDR2 reads SQIVND (reference sequence). V lost 3 bases, J lost 2 bases, and 7 bases stayed unmatched. In DNA form, the CDR3 reads TGTGCCAGTAGTATTGCCGGGACAGGGCCTCAAGAGACCCAGTACTTC. Translated, it gives CASSIAGTGPQETQYF.

V gene TRBV6-5 combines with J gene TRBJ1-1, with D unclear. Germline V gene sequence: CDR1 MNHEY, CDR2 SVGAGI. Trimming stripped 0 bases from V and 11 bases from J, with 13 bases between. The CDR3 is made up of 13 amino acids. The CDR3 loop is CASSYSNSGEAFF. CDR3 nucleotides: TGTGCCAGCAGTTACTCGAACAGCGGCGAGGCTTTCTTT.

V gene TRBV11-3 combines with J gene TRBJ2-3; no definite D call. Germline lookup yields CDR1 SGHNT and CDR2 YENEEA. Trimming removed 4 bases at V and 2 bases at J, with 7 bases between. The CDR3 runs 13 residues. CDR3 loop: CASSSQYTDTQYF. CDR3 in DNA: TGTGCCAGCAGCTCACAATACACAGATACGCAGTATTTT. Supplemented by reference TRBV11-3 and TRBJ2-3, the full variable domain reads EAGVVQSPRYKIIEKKQPVAFWCNPISGHNTLYWYLQNLGQGPELLIRYENEEAVDDSQLPKDRFSAERLKGVDSTLKIQPAELGDSAVYLCASSSQYTDTQYFGPGTRLTVL.

The chain joins TRBV9 to TRBJ1-2; D may be TRBD1 (5 bases). Trimming stripped 0 bases from V and 6 bases from J, with 21 bases between. Germline V gene lookup returns CDR1 SGDLS and CDR2 YYNGEE. The CDR3 has 17 residues. CDR3 in amino acids: CASSVAHSGSGMDGYTF. CDR3 coding DNA: TGTGCCAGCAGCGTAGCTCACTCAGGGTCGGGTATGGATGGCTACACCTTC.

The V and J genes are TRBV9 and TRBJ1-5; D call uncertain. Germline CDR1 reads SGDLS; CDR2 reads YYNGEE. This CDR3 has 15 amino acids. Trimming cost V 3 bases and J 4 bases, with 14 bases left between them. As DNA, the CDR3 is TGTGCCAGCAGCGGGCACGACTCTCCTAATCAGCCCCAGCATTTT. It codes for CASSGHDSPNQPQHF. The full variable domain, rest sourced from reference TRBV9 and TRBJ1-5, is DSGVTQTPKHLITATGQRVTLRCSPRSGDLSVYWYQQSLDQGLQFLIQYYNGEERAKGNILERFSAQQFPDLHSELNLSSLELGDSALYFCASSGHDSPNQPQHFGDGTRLSIL.

In this sample, this clone turned up once. This sequence joins TRBV2 and TRBJ1-1; no definite D call. V lost 2 bases to trimming and J lost 0 bases, with 16 bases between them. Germline CDR1 SNHLY, CDR2 FYNNEI. The CDR3 runs to 17 residues. The CDR3 DNA sequence: TGTGCCAGCAGTGAACGTAGAACGGTCCTCCTGAACACTGAAGCTTTCTTT. The encoded protein is CASSERRTVLLNTEAFF.

This clone has more than one count but fewer than ten. The rearrangement links TRBV2 to TRBJ2-3, with a weak D call TRBD2 (6 bases). The CDR3 extends over 15 amino acids. V was cut by 3 bases and J by 1 base, with 11 bases left in between. Germline CDR1 SNHLY, CDR2 FYNNEI. CDR3 DNA sequence: TGTGCCAGCAGTGAGTGGCGGGGAGGCACAGATACGCAGTATTTT. Translated, it gives CASSEWRGGTDTQYF.

The chain employs TRBV6-6 and TRBJ2-7, with D tentatively TRBD1 (6 bases). CDR1 is MNHNY, CDR2 SVGAGI, per germline (reference sequence). CDR3 length: 16 residues. V lost 0 bases and J 2 bases, leaving 14 bases between the germline ends. In DNA, the CDR3 is TGTGCCAGCAGTTACTCTTGGGACACTGGAACCTACGAGCAGTACTTC. Its translation: CASSYSWDTGTYEQYF.

V gene TRBV2 combines with J gene TRBJ2-7, with TRBD1 identical over 7 bases. V shed 7 bases, J shed 5 bases, and the junction held 8 bases outside the gene matches. CDR3 length: 13 amino acids. Germline V CDR1 and CDR2: SNHLY, FYNNEI. For the CDR3, the DNA is TGTGCCAGCAAGGGGGCCACGTTCAACGAGCAGTACTTC. Its protein is CASKGATFNEQYF.

V and J are TRBV5-1 and TRBJ2-1, with 8 bases that match TRBD1. V was clipped by 4 bases and J by 8 bases; unmatched bases: 14. CDR1 is SGHRS, CDR2 YFSETQ, per germline. This CDR3 comprises 16 residues. Here the CDR3 DNA reads TGCGCCAGCAGCGTAGAAGGACAGGGTGGGTTCGATGAGCAGTTCTTC. This encodes CASSVEGQGGFDEQFF.

The count of this clone is one. This sequence joins TRBV2 and TRBJ2-2; 11 positions match TRBD1. V was pared by 6 bases and J by 6 bases, with 3 bases of the junction left unmatched. The germline V gene encodes CDR1 SNHLY and CDR2 FYNNEI. This CDR3 has 14 residues. CDR3 in amino acids: CASRRDRGSGELFF. In DNA form, the CDR3 reads TGTGCCAGCAGGCGGGACAGGGGGTCCGGGGAGCTGTTTTTT.

CDR3 region: CASSGLDGSTDTQYF. The CDR3 nucleotides are TGTGCCAGCAGCGGACTAGACGGAAGCACAGATACGCAGTATTTT. V and J are TRBV14 and TRBJ2-3, with 7 bases identical to TRBD2. The J segment lost 0 bases and the V segment lost 5 bases, leaving 5 bases of the junction unmatched. CDR3 length equals 15 residues. CDR1 is SGHDN and CDR2 is FVKESK in the germline V gene.

The rearrangement joins TRBV5-1 to TRBJ2-7; 7 nucleotides match TRBD1. After removal of 2 bases from V and 3 bases from J, the junction contained 5 bases not matched to a gene. Germline values: CDR1 SGHRS, CDR2 YFSETQ. This CDR3 contains 14 residues. CDR3 in amino acids: CASSFRGPLYEQYF. The DNA for the CDR3 is TGCGCCAGCAGCTTTAGGGGGCCCCTCTACGAGCAGTACTTC.

The V and J genes are TRBV6-5 and TRBJ2-1; TRBD2 might be the D (6 bases). Germline CDR1 MNHEY, CDR2 SVGAGI. The V gene lost 0 bases and the J gene lost 6 bases, with 15 bases spanning the gap. CDR3 size: 16 residues. The CDR3 region is CASSYSMEGNANEQFF. For the CDR3, the DNA is TGTGCCAGCAGTTACTCGATGGAGGGTAACGCCAATGAGCAGTTCTTC.

The V call is TRBV5-1, the J call TRBJ2-7, with D possibly TRBD1 on 6 matching bases. V was cut by 0 bases and J by 6 bases, with 16 bases left in between. The germline V gene has CDR1 SGHRS and CDR2 YFSETQ. This CDR3 has 15 amino acids. The CDR3 DNA is TGCGCCAGCAGCTTGGGAGGGCAGGGGAAAGGCGAGCAGTACTTC. It encodes CASSLGGQGKGEQYF.

This sequence joins TRBV29-1 and TRBJ2-7; 9 positions match TRBD1. The CDR3 has 14 amino acids. The junction had 7 bases not matched to a gene; V was cut back by 4 bases and J by 3 bases. The germline gives CDR1 SQVTM, CDR2 ANQGSEA. CDR3 sequence (DNA): TGCAGCGTTGCGTCTATGGGACAGGGCTACGAGCAGTACTTC. Translating it yields CSVASMGQGYEQYF.

The chain combines TRBV27 with TRBJ1-4; no firm D call. Trimming removed 6 bases at V and 8 bases at J, with 13 bases between. The CDR3 covers 13 residues. CDR1 and CDR2 from the germline V gene are MNHEY and SMNVEV (reference sequence). As DNA, the CDR3 is TGTGCCAGCAGCCCGTTGGGCGGGGAAAAACTGTTTTTT. Its protein is CASSPLGGEKLFF. The full variable domain, its missing parts supplied by reference TRBV27 and TRBJ1-4, is EAQVTQNPRYLITVTGKKLTVTCSQNMNHEYMSWYRQDPGLGLRQIYYSMNVEVTDKGDVPEGYKVSRKEKRNFPLILESPSPNQTSLYFCASSPLGGEKLFFGSGTQLSVL.

This chain joins TRBV7-6 and TRBJ2-1; TRBD1 is a possible D gene (5 bases). Trimming left V 2 bases short and J 1 base short, with 6 bases between. CDR3 length: 14 residues. Per the germline V gene, CDR1 is SGHVS and CDR2 is FNYEAQ. Here the CDR3 DNA reads TGTGCCAGCAGCTTACGGACATCCTACAATGAGCAGTTCTTC. Translating it yields CASSLRTSYNEQFF.

A single count supports this clone. V usage is TRBV6-5 and J usage is TRBJ2-2; 9 bases are shared with TRBD1. J gave up 7 bases and V 2 bases, and 8 bases lay outside the gene matches. Germline CDR1 reads MNHEY; CDR2 reads SVGAGI. There are 16 residues in the CDR3. CDR3 DNA: TGTGCCAGCAGTTACACGAGACAGGGGGTTGGCGGGGAGCTGTTTTTT. This codes for CASSYTRQGVGGELFF.

This clone was counted once. The chain couples TRBV2 to TRBJ2-7; D not resolved. The CDR3 totals 16 residues. V was pared by 6 bases and J by 2 bases, with 20 bases between. From germline, CDR1 is SNHLY and CDR2 FYNNEI. CDR3 nucleotides: TGTGCCAGCAGAGAAAGGAGAACCTCAACTCCCTACGAGCAGTACTTC. Its protein is CASRERRTSTPYEQYF.

This chain links TRBV27 with TRBJ1-6; TRBD1 agrees at 8 bases. The CDR3 loop spans 15 amino acids. In germline, CDR1 is MNHEY, CDR2 SMNVEV (reference sequence). V lost 3 bases to trimming and J lost 9 bases; unmatched junction nucleotides: 7. DNA for the CDR3: TGTGCCAGCAGTTTGGACAGGGCCGGTGGTTCACCCCTCCACTTT. It encodes CASSLDRAGGSPLHF.